The sequence of this TCR beta chain was determined in a study of human T cells and chemical hapten exposure. TCRdb passed the RACE reads through MiXCR, listing each CDR3 protein once. Among some 340,000 distinct CDR3 sequences listed, about 7% were seen once. The ends were cut back, 2 bases at V and 4 bases at J, with 21 bases in the middle. The germline CDR1 and CDR2 sequences are MNHNY and SVGAGI (reference sequence). This CDR3 is 18 amino acids long. Regarding time point: patch test 1, 2 weeks after DPC sensitization. Treatment defined: therapeutic diphenylcyclopropenone sensitization with weekly scalp DPC. Every patch test was put on after a blood sample was taken.

The rearrangement uses TRBV6-6 and TRBJ1-5; TRBD1 might be the D (5 bases). The sequencing here drew on whole blood, taken in connection with sensitization to the hapten diphenylcyclopropenone (DPC). The origin of this receptor is a woman under 30 with alopecia areata. Some clones in this sample may be carry-over from other donors' samples. This CDR3 is CASSYKGSLEGSNQPQHF. In DNA, the CDR3 is TGTGCCAGCAGTTACAAGGGTTCCCTAGAGGGGAGTAATCAGCCCCAGCATTTT.